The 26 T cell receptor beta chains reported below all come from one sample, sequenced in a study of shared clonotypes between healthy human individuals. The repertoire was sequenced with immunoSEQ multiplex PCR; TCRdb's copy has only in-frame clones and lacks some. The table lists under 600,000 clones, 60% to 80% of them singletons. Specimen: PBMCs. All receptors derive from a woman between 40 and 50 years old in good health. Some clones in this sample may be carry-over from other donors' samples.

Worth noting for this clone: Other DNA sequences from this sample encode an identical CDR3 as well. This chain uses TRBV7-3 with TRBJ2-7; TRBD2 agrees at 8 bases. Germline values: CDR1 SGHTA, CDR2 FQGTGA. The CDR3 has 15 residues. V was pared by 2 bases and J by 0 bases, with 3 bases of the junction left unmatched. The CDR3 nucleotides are TGTGCCAGCAGCTTAGATAGCGGGAACTCCTACGAGCAGTACTTC. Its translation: CASSLDSGNSYEQYF.

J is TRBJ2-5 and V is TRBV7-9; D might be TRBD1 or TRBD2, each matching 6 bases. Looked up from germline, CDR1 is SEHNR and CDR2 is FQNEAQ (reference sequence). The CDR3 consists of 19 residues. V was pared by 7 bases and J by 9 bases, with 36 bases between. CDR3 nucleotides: TGTGCCAGCATCCTTACAACAACCCGGGGGCAGGGGCTTGTCACGGCCCAGTACTTC. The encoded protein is CASILTTTRGQGLVTAQYF.

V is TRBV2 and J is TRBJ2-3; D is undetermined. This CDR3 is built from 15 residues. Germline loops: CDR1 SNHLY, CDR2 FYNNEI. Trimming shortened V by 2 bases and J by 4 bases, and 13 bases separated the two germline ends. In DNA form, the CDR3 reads TGTGCCAGCAGTGAATTTGTAGGCGGTGCAGATACGCAGTATTTT. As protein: CASSEFVGGADTQYF.

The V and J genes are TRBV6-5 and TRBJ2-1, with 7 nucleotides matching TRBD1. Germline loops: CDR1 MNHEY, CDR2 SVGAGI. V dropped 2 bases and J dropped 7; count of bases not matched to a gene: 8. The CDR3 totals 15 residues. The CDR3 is CASSYGTATGNEQFF. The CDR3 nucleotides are TGTGCCAGCAGTTACGGGACAGCCACGGGGAATGAGCAGTTCTTC.

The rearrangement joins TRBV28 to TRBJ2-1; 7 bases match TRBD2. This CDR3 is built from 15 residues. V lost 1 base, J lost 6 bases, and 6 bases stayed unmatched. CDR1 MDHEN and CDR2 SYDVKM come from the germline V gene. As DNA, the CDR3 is TGTGCCAGCAGTTTATATGGACTAGGGTCCAATGAGCAGTTCTTC. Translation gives CASSLYGLGSNEQFF.

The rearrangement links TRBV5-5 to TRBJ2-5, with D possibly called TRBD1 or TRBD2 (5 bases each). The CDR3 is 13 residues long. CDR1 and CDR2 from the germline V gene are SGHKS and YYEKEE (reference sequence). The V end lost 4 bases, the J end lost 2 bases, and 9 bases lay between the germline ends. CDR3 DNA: TGTGCCAGCAGCCCGAGGGGACAAGAGACCCAGTACTTC. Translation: CASSPRGQETQYF.

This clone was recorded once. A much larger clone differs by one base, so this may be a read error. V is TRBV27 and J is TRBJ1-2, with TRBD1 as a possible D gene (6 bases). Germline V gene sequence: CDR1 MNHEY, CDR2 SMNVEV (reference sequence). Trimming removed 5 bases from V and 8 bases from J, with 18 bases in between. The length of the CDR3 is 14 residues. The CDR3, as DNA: TGTGCCAGCAGTCCCGGACAGCCCCCCTCCGGCTACACCTTC. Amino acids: CASSPGQPPSGYTF.

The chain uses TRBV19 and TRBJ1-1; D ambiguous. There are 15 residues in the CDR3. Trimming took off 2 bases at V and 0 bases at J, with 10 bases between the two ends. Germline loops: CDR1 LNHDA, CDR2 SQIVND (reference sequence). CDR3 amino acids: CASSITAALNTEAFF. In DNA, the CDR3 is TGTGCCAGTAGTATAACGGCGGCCCTGAACACTGAAGCTTTCTTT.

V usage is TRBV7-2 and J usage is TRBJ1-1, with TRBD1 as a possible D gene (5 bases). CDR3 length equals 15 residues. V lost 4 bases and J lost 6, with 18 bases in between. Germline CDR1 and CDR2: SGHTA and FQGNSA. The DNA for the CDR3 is TGTGCCAGCAGCTCCTTGGACATAGGATGGGCTGAAGCTTTCTTT. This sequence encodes CASSSLDIGWAEAFF.

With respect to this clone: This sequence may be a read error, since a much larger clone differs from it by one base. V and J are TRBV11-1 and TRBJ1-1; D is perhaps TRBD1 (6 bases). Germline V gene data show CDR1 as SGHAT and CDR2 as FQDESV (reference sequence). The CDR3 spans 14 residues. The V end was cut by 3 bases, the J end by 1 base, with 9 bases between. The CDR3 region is CASSFGGGNTEAFF. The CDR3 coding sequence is TGTGCCAGCAGCTTTGGAGGGGGGAACACTGAAGCTTTCTTT.

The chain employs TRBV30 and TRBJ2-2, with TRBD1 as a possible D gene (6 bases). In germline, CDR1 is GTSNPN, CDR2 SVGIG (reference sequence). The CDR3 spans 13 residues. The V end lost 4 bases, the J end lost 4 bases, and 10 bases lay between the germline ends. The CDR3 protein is CAWTAGVTGELFF. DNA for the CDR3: TGTGCCTGGACGGCAGGGGTCACCGGGGAGCTGTTTTTT.

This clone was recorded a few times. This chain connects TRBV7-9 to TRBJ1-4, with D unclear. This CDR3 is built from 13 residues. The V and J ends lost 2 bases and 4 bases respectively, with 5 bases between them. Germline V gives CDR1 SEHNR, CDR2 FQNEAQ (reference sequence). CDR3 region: CASSLLSNEKLFF. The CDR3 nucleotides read TGTGCCAGCAGCTTACTGAGTAATGAAAAACTGTTTTTT.

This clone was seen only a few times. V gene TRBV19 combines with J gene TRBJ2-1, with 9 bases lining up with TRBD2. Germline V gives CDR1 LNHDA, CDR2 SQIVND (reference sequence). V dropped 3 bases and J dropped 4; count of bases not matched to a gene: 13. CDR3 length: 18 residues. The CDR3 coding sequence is TGTGCCAGTAGTATCGCCGGCGGGAGGGCCTCTAGGTACAATGAGCAGTTCTTC. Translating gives CASSIAGGRASRYNEQFF.

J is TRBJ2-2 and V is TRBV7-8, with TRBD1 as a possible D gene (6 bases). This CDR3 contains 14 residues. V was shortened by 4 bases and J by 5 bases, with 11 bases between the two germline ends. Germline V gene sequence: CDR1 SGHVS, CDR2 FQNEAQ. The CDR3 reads CASSYVTGTGELFF. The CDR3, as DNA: TGTGCCAGCAGCTATGTAACAGGGACCGGGGAGCTGTTTTTT.

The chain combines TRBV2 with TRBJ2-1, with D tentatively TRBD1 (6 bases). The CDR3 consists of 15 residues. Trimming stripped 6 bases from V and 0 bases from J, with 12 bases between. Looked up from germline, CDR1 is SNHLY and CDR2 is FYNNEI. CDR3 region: CASRYRDNSYNEQFF. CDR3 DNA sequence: TGTGCCAGCAGGTACCGGGACAACTCCTACAATGAGCAGTTCTTC.

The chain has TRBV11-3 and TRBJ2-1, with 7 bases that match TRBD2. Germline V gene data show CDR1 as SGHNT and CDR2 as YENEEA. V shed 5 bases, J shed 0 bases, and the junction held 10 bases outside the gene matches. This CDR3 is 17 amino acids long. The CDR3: CASSPRSGESSYNEQFF. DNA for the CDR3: TGTGCCAGCAGCCCCCGAAGCGGGGAGAGCTCCTACAATGAGCAGTTCTTC.

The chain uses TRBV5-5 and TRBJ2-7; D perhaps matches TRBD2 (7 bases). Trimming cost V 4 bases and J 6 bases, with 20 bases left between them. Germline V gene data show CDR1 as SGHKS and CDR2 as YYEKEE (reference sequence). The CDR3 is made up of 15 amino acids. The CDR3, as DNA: TGTGCCAGCAGCCCCCGGGGGGCGCGGATGAGCGAGCAGTACTTC. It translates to CASSPRGARMSEQYF. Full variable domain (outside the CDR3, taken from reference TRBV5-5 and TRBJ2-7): DAGVTQSPTHLIKTRGQQVTLRCSPISGHKSVSWYQQVLGQGPQFIFQYYEKEERGRGNFPDRFSARQFPNYSSELNVNALLLGDSALYLCASSPRGARMSEQYFGPGTRLTVT.

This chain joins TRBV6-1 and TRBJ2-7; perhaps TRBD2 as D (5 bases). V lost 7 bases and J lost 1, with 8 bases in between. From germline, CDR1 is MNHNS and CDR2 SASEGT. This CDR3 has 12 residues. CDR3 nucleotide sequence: TGTGCCAGCACCGAGGGTTCCTACGAGCAGTACTTC. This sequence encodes CASTEGSYEQYF.

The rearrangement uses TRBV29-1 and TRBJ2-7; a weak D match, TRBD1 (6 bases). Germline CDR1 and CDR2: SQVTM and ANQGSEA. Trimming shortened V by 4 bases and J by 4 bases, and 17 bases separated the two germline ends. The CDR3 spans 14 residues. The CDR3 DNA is TGCAGCGTTGGTCCCCGAGGGGGTCCATACGAGCAGTACTTC. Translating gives CSVGPRGGPYEQYF.

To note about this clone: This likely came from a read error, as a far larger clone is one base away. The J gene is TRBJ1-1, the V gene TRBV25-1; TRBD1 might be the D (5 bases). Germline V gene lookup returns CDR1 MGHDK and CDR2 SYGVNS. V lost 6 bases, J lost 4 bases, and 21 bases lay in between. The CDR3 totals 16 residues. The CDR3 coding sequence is TGTGCCAGCAGCGAGGGGCGTGGCAGCCAACCCACTGAAGCTTTCTTT. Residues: CASSEGRGSQPTEAFF. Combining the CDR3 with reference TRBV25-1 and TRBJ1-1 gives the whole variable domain EADIYQTPRYLVIGTGKKITLECSQTMGHDKMYWYQQDPGMELHLIHYSYGVNSTEKGDLSSESTVSRIRTEHFPLTLESARPSHTSQYLCASSEGRGSQPTEAFFGQGTRLTVV.

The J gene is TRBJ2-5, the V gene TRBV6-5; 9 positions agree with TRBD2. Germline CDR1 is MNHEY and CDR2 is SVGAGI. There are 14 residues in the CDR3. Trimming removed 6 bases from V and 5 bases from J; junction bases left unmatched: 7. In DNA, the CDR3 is TGTGCCAGCAGCAGGGGACTAGCCGGTGAGACCCAGTACTTC. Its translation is CASSRGLAGETQYF.

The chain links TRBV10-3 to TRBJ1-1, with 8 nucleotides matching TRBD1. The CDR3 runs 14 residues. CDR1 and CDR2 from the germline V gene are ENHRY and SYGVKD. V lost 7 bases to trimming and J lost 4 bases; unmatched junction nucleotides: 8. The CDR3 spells CAITRTDRGTEAFF. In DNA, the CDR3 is TGTGCCATCACCAGGACAGACAGGGGCACTGAAGCTTTCTTT.

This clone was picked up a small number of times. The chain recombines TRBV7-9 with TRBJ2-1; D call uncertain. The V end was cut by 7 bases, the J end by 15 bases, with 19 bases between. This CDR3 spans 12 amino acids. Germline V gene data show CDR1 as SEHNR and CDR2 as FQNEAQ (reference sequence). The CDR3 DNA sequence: TGTGCCAGCATAGGCCCCTACTACGGAGTGTTCTTC. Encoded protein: CASIGPYYGVFF.

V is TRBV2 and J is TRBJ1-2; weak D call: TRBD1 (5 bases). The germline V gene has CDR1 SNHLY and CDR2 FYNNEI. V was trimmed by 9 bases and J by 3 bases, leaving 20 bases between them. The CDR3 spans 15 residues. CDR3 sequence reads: CARGGSGPLDYGYTF. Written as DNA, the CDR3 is TGTGCCAGGGGGGGGTCAGGGCCCCTTGACTATGGCTACACCTTC.

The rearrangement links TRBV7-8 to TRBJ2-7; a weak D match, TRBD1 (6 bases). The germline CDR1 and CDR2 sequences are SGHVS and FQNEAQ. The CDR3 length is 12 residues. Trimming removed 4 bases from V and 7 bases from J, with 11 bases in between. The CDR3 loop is CASSWTDREQYF. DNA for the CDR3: TGTGCCAGCAGCTGGACAGACAGGGAGCAGTACTTC.

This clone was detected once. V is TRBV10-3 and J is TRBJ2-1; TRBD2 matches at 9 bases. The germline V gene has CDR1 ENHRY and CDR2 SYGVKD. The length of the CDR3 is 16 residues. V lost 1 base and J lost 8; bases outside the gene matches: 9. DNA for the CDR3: TGTGCCATCAGTGAGTTCTTAGCGGGAGCAGGGGATGAGCAGTTCTTC. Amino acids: CAISEFLAGAGDEQFF.